The T cell receptor beta chain described here comes from a study of blood T cell repertoires in COVID-19. Some clones are missing from TCRdb's copy, which holds only in-frame ones; the method was immunoSEQ multiplex PCR. The sample contains over 110,000 clones, around 87% of which appear only once. The CDR3 runs 13 residues. Trimming stripped 5 bases from V and 0 bases from J, with 8 bases between. The germline V gene has CDR1 MDHEN and CDR2 SYDVKM. This TCR derives from a man aged 55 to 70 who had recovered from COVID-19. The specimen sequenced was PBMCs or T cells enriched from blood (not recorded which). V is TRBV28 and J is TRBJ2-7, with D perhaps matching TRBD2 (5 bases). CDR3 in DNA: TGTGCCAGCAGTAACGGGGACTCCTACGAGCAGTACTTC. The encoded protein is CASSNGDSYEQYF.